The present entry profiles one TCR beta chain with its context. Its antigen is undetermined. These data originate in a study of type 1 regulatory T cells. Study information: T-allo10 is a Tr1-enriched, alloantigen-specific CD4 T cell product made in vitro.

CDR3 length: 13 amino acids. The germline CDR1 and CDR2 sequences are SGHTA and FQGTGA. The germline V and J ends were trimmed by 5 bases and 5 bases, with 11 bases remaining between them. T-allo10 cells from the graft donor were described as anergic, host-alloantigen-specific, and alloantigen-specific suppressors. TCRdb called the reads again in MiXCR, with one record for every CDR3 protein. The sample has fewer than 70,000 distinct CDR3 sequences; around 57% are singletons. The origin of this receptor is a human donor in good health. Material for sequencing was cultured T cells, either the whole culture or a sorted T cell fraction (not recorded which). Subset: Tr1-enriched cell product generated in vitro against host alloantigens. V usage is TRBV7-3 and J usage is TRBJ2-3, with a possible D match to TRBD2 (5 bases). The CDR3 nucleotides read TGTGCCAGCAGCACGACACGGGAAGATACGCAGTATTTT. Translation gives CASSTTREDTQYF.